This T cell receptor (beta chain) was identified in a study of molecular identifiers for immune sequencing clone quantification. Whole-study results and caveats: The share of molecules held by clones above 20 RNA copies was over 99% in effector cells and under 1% in naive cells.

As to this clonotype: What it binds is unknown.

TCRdb redid the calling of the PCR reads with MiXCR, one entry per CDR3 protein. The repertoire holds around 70,000 distinct CDR3 sequences, with under 20% as singletons. Germline V gene lookup returns CDR1 PRHDT and CDR2 FYEKMQ (reference sequence). The CDR3 sequence is 15 residues long. Unmatched junction bases numbered 2, after V lost 5 bases and J lost 4 bases. This chain connects TRBV13 to TRBJ2-5; TRBD2 aligns across 15 bases. The sequence was collected from a human donor in good health. Some libraries in this study had Jurkat cell RNA spiked in. The sample was naive CD8+ T cells from blood, with Jurkat cell RNA spiked in. The subset here: FACS-sorted CD8+CD4-CCR7+CD45RA+ naive T cells. CDR3 sequence: CASSEGLAGGETQYF. The CDR3 DNA is TGTGCCAGCAGCGAGGGACTAGCGGGAGGAGAGACCCAGTACTTC.